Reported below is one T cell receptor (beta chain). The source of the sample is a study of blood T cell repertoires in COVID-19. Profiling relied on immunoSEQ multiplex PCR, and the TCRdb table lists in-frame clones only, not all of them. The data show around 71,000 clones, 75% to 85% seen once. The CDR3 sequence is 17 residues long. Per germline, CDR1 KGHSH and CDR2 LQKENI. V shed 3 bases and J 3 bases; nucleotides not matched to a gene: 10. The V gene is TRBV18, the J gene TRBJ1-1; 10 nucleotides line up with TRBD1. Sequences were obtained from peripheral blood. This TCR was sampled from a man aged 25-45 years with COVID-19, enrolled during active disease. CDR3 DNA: TGTGCCAGCTCACCCACTCTGACAGGGGGCAGGGACACTGAAGCTTTCTTT. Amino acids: CASSPTLTGGRDTEAFF.